The 9 T cell receptor beta chains in this list originate from one sample, sequenced in a study of CD8 T cells in ankylosing spondylitis (dated by TCRdb to 2015 to 2018). What the research found in general, with its limitations: Blood from ankylosing spondylitis patients appeared to be characterized by a TCR beta motif made up of about 8 highly homologous amino acid variants.

Their cognate antigens are unknown. The receptor library was made with 5' RACE. These reads were obtained on an Illumina HiSeq 2500. TCRdb handled the public reads itself, with Q25 trimming in fastp and clone calling in MiXCR, and kept productive beta chains. Duplicate CDR3 protein sequences are folded into a single record with the most common DNA and genes. The sample contains approximately 400,000 distinct CDR3 sequences, under 20% of them found a single time. The top ten clones comprise 0.95% to 1.1% of the sample. Sequencing used blood, either unsorted or a sorted T cell fraction (not recorded which). The origin of the receptors is a male donor with ankylosing spondylitis.

This clonotype was recorded a few times. This chain connects TRBV20-1 to TRBJ2-7; D unresolved. Germline V gene sequence: CDR1 DFQATT, CDR2 SNEGSKA (reference sequence). V lost 1 base and J lost 4, with 14 bases in between. The length of the CDR3 is 14 residues. This CDR3 is CSARASGYAYEQYF. CDR3 bases: TGCAGTGCTAGAGCCTCTGGCTACGCATACGAGCAGTACTTC.

This clonotype was counted only a few times. The genes are TRBV4-3 and TRBJ2-1; 7 nucleotides match TRBD2. The germline gives CDR1 LGHNA, CDR2 YSLEER. The trim removed 0 bases at V and 12 bases at J, leaving 5 bases unmatched. The length of the CDR3 is 13 residues. CDR3 residues: CASSQEWWGGQFF. The CDR3 DNA reads as TGCGCCAGCAGCCAAGAATGGTGGGGGGGGCAGTTCTTC.

This clonotype appeared once. The rearrangement links TRBV28 to TRBJ1-3, with 7 bases fitting TRBD1. The CDR3 has 13 amino acids. Per germline, CDR1 MDHEN and CDR2 SYDVKM. V was clipped by 3 bases and J by 6 bases; unmatched bases: 2. This chain's CDR3 is CASSFGTENTIYF. The CDR3, as DNA: TGTGCCAGCAGTTTCGGGACAGAAAACACCATATATTTT.

A few counts support this clonotype. The chain is built from TRBV7-9 and TRBJ1-1; D gene unclear. Germline V CDR1 and CDR2: SEHNR, FQNEAQ (reference sequence). CDR3 size: 12 residues. The germline V and J ends were trimmed by 3 bases and 4 bases, with 6 bases remaining between them. The CDR3 nucleotides read TGTGCCAGCAGCTTGACGAGCACTGAAGCTTTCTTT. Translation: CASSLTSTEAFF. The full variable domain, in which reference TRBV7-9 and TRBJ1-1 provide the parts outside the CDR3, is DTGVSQNPRHKITKRGQNVTFRCDPISEHNRLYWYRQTLGQGPEFLTYFQNEAQLEKSRLLSDRFSAERPKGSFSTLEIQRTEQGDSAMYLCASSLTSTEAFFGQGTRLTVV.

The chain carries TRBV20-1 and TRBJ2-5, with TRBD2 as a possible D gene (7 bases). Trimming removed 1 base at V and 2 bases at J, with 17 bases between. Germline values: CDR1 DFQATT, CDR2 SNEGSKA (reference sequence). This CDR3 contains 16 residues. Written as DNA, the CDR3 is TGCAGTGCTAGAGGGGAGGGGGGAACCGGACAAGAGACCCAGTACTTC. Translated, it gives CSARGEGGTGQETQYF.

This rearrangement joins TRBV20-1 to TRBJ2-3; 10 positions agree with TRBD2. V trimming: 5 bases; J trimming: 5 bases; junction bases outside the gene matches: 7. Germline V gene lookup returns CDR1 DFQATT and CDR2 SNEGSKA (reference sequence). CDR3 length: 14 amino acids. CDR3 amino acids: CSAAPAGGRDTQYF. The CDR3 nucleotides are TGCAGTGCTGCGCCAGCGGGGGGGAGAGATACGCAGTATTTT.

This chain joins TRBV4-3 and TRBJ2-7; possibly TRBD1 or TRBD2 for D (5 bases each). The V and J ends lost 4 bases and 2 bases respectively, with 12 bases between them. Germline CDR1 reads LGHNA; CDR2 reads YSLEER. The CDR3 contains 14 residues. This chain's CDR3 is CASSPGDRPYEQYF. The DNA for the CDR3 is TGCGCCAGCAGCCCTGGGGACCGACCCTACGAGCAGTACTTC.

This clonotype was detected only a few times. V usage is TRBV12-3 or TRBV12-4 and J usage is TRBJ2-1; D unresolved. With 7 bases removed from V and 4 bases from J, the gap between germline ends came to 5 bases. The CDR3 has 11 residues. CDR3 amino acids: CASTRYNEQFF. CDR3 bases: TGTGCCAGCACCAGATACAATGAGCAGTTCTTC.

The chain combines TRBV20-1 with TRBJ2-3; 12 bases map to TRBD2. This CDR3 region has 14 residues. The germline V gene has CDR1 DFQATT and CDR2 SNEGSKA (reference sequence). V dropped 2 bases and J dropped 4; count of bases not matched to a gene: 1. For the CDR3, the DNA is TGCAGTGCTAGACTAGCGGGGGGGCCAGATACGCAGTATTTT. The encoded protein is CSARLAGGPDTQYF.